This T cell receptor (beta chain) emerged from a study of blood T cell repertoires in COVID-19 (dated by TCRdb to 2020 to 2021). With respect to the entire study: The collaborator samples originated in the United States, Italy and Spain and spanned the acute and convalescent phases of COVID-19. The samples were drawn from the first 160 participants of the ongoing ImmuneRACE study and from about 1,200 subjects provided by 6 global collaborators. The material from the prospective study consisted of cDNA or gDNA derived from T cells, B-cell-depleted T cells, or PBMCs. Nearly every sample came with metadata listing a de-identified subject ID, COVID-19 status, age in years and sex. Where available, HLA class I and class II types were obtained from metadata supplied by the sample provider rather than from assay-based typing. The dataset comprised deeply sampled blood TCRbeta repertoires from subjects exposed to, actively infected with, or recovered from COVID-19. The repertoires were made available in a free public database intended to serve as a resource for research on the immune response to SARS-CoV-2. On the study overall, not on this receptor specifically: Clinical and demographic metadata were provided uncurated, with the amount varying by source and participant.

TCRbeta CDR3 regions were amplified from genomic DNA by means of the immunoSEQ Assay, a bias-controlled multiplex PCR. The authors' analysis ran thus. Within the assay, amplification of reference gene primers was used to estimate how many nucleated cells each sample contained. To quantify the absolute abundance of each unique TCRbeta CDR3 rearrangement, sequence reads were collapsed and filtered. Productive Simpson clonality was computed per sample as the square root of Simpson's diversity index over productive rearrangements. The immuneACCESS repertoire file appears here via TCRdb, limited to in-frame rearrangements. These files lack a portion of the clones; in checked studies, under half of the deficit traces to unresolved V genes, and the cause of the others is not known. The D gene and trimming were derived from the DNA, and the V and J assignments and clone size from that table. The sample records 30,000 to 40,000 clones, 85% to 95% of which are singletons. The leading ten clones occupy about 0.99% of the sample.

Counted from cysteine to phenylalanine, this CDR3 has 14 amino acids. Kept here is only the CDR3 DNA, which spans 42 bases and is read in frame from base 1. Looking up the germline V gene yields CDR1 SGHDT and CDR2 YYEEEE. Deletion took 4 bases off V and 5 bases off J, with a span of 15 bases between the germline ends. Each collaborating institution followed its own protocols to collect whole blood in K2EDTA tubes. For TCRbeta analysis, collaborators shipped samples in one of three forms: frozen whole blood, isolated PBMCs, or DNA extracted from either of those sample types. Points on this clone: Its antigen is currently not known. No much larger clone is present one base from it, and per-base qualities are unavailable.

The source material was peripheral blood. The source of this sequence is a male donor with active COVID-19. The sequence is built from TRBV5-6 and TRBJ1-1; the D gene cannot be resolved reliably. The sequenced DNA: TGTGCCAGCAGCCCATTTGGGCGTTGGACTGAAGCTTTCTTT. Its amino acids are CASSPFGRWTEAFF.